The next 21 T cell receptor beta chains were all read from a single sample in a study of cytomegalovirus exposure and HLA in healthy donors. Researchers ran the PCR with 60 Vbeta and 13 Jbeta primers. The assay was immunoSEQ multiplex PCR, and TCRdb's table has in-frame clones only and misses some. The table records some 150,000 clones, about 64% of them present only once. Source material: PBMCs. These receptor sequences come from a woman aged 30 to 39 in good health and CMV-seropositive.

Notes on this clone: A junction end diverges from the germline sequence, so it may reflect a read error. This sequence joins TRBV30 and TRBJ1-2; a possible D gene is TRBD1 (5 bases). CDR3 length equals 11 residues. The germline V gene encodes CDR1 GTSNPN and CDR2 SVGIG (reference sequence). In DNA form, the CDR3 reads TGTGCCTGGAGCGACAGATTGGGCTACCCCTTC. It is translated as CAWSDRLGYPF.

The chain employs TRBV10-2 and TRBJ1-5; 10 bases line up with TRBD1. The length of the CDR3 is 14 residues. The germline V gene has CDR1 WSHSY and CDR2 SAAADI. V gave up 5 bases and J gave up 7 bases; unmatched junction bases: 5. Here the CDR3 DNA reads TGCGCCAGCAGTACGGGACAGGGGATCCAGCCCCAGCATTTT. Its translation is CASSTGQGIQPQHF.

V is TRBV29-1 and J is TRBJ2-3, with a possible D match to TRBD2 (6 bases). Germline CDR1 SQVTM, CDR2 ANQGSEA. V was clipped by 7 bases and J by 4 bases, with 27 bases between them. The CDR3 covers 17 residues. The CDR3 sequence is CSAILLSPGRWADTQYF. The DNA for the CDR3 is TGCAGCGCAATCCTCCTTAGTCCGGGGAGGTGGGCAGATACGCAGTATTTT.

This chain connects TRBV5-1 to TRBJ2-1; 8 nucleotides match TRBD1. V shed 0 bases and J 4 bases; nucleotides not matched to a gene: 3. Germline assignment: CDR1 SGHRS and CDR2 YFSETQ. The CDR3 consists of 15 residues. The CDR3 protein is CASSLGTGWYNEQFF. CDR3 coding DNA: TGCGCCAGCAGCTTGGGGACAGGGTGGTACAATGAGCAGTTCTTC. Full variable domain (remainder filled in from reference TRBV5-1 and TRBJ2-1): KAGVTQTPRYLIKTRGQQVTLSCSPISGHRSVSWYQQTPGQGLQFLFEYFSETQRNKGNFPGRFSGRQFSNSRSEMNVSTLELGDSALYLCASSLGTGWYNEQFFGPGTRLTVL.

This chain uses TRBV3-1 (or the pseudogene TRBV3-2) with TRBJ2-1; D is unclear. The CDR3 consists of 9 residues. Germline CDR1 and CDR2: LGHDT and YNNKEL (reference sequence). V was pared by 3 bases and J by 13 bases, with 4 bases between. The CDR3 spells CASSHSQFF. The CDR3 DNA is TGTGCCAGCAGCCATAGTCAGTTCTTC.

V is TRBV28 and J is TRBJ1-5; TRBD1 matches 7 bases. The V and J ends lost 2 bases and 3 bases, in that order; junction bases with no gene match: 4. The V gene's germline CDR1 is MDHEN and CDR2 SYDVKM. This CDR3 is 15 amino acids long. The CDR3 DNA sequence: TGTGCCAGCAGTTTACTCGACAGGGACAATCAGCCCCAGCATTTT. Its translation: CASSLLDRDNQPQHF.

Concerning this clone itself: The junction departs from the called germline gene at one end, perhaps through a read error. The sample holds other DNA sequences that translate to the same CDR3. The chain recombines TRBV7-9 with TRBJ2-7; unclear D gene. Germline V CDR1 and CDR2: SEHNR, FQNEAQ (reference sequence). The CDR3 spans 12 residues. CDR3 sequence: CASSKPGYEQYF. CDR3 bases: TGCGCCAGCAGCAAACCAGGCTACGAGCAGTACTTC.

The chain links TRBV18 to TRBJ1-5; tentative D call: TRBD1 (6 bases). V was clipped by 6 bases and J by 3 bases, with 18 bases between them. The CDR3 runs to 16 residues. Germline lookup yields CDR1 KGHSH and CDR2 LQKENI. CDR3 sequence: CASSLGGGGVNQPQHF. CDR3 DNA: TGTGCCAGCTCCCTTGGCGGAGGGGGGGTCAATCAGCCCCAGCATTTT. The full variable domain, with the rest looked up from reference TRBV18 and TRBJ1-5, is NAGVMQNPRHLVRRRGQEARLRCSPMKGHSHVYWYRQLPEEGLKFMVYLQKENIIDESGMPKERFSAEFPKEGPSILRIQQVVRGDSAAYFCASSLGGGGVNQPQHFGDGTRLSIL.

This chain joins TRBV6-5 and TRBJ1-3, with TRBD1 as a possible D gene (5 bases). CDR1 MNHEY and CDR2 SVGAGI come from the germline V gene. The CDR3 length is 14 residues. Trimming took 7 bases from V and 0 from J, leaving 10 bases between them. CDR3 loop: CASMTESSGNTIYF. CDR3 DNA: TGTGCCAGCATGACAGAGAGCTCTGGAAACACCATATATTTT.

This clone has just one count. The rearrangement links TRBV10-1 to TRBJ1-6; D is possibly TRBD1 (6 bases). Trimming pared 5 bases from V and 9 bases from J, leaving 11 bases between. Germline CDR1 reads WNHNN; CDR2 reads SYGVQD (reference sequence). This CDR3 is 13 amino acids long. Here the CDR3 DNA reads TGCGCCAGCAGTCCGGACAGTAGTTCACCCCTCCACTTT. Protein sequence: CASSPDSSSPLHF.

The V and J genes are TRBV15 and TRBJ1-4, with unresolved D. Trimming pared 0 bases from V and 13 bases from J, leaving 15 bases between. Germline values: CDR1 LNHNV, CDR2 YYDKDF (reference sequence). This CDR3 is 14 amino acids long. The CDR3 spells CATSRDSLTPGLFF. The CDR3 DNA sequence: TGTGCCACCAGCAGAGATTCTTTGACCCCGGGACTGTTTTTT. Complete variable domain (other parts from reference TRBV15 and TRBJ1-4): DAMVIQNPRYQVTQFGKPVTLSCSQTLNHNVMYWYQQKSSQAPKLLFHYYDKDFNNEADTPDNFQSRRPNTSFCFLDIRSPGLGDTAMYLCATSRDSLTPGLFFGSGTQLSVL.

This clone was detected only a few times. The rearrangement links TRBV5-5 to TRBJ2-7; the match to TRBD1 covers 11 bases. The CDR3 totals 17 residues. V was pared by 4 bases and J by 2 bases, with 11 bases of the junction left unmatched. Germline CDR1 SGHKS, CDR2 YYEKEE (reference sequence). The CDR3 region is CASSPGQGASRTYEQYF. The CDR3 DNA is TGTGCCAGCAGCCCCGGACAGGGGGCTAGTAGGACCTACGAGCAGTACTTC.

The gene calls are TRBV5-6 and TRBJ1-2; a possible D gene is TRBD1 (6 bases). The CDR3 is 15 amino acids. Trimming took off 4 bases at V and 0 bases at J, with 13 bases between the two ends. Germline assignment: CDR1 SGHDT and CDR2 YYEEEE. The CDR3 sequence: CASSRSGQSNYGYTF. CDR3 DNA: TGTGCCAGCAGCCGATCCGGACAGTCTAACTATGGCTACACCTTC.

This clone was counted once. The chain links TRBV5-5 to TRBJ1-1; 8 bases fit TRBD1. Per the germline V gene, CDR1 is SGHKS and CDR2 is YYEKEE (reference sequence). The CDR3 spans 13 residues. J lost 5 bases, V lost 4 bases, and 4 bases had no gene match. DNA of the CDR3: TGTGCCAGCAGCGCGCACAGGGGGACTGAAGCTTTCTTT. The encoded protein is CASSAHRGTEAFF.

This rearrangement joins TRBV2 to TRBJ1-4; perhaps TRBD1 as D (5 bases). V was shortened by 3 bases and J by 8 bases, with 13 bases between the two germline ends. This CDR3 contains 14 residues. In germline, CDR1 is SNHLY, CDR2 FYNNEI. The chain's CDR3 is CASSDRWTTEKLFF. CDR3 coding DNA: TGTGCCAGCAGTGATCGGTGGACAACGGAAAAACTGTTTTTT.

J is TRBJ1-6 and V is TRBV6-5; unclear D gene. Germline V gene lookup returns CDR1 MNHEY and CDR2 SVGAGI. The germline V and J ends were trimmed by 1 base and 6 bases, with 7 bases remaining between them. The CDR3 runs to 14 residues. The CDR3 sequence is CASSYYGGNSPLHF. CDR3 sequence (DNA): TGTGCCAGCAGTTACTATGGCGGTAATTCACCCCTCCACTTT.

CDR3 residues: CASSPKRASGSTDTQYF. For the CDR3, the DNA is TGTGCCAGCAGCCCTAAAAGGGCTAGCGGGAGCACAGATACGCAGTATTTT. The rearrangement joins TRBV7-9 to TRBJ2-3, with TRBD2 matching 8 bases. Germline V lookup: CDR1 SEHNR, CDR2 FQNEAQ (reference sequence). The CDR3 extends over 17 amino acids. V shed 5 bases, J shed 0 bases, and the junction held 10 bases outside the gene matches.

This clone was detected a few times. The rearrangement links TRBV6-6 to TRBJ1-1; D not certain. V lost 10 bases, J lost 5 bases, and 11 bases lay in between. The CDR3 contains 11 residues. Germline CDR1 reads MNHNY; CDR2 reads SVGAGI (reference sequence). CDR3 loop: CATRTRTEAFF. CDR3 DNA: TGTGCCACCAGAACCCGGACTGAAGCTTTCTTT.

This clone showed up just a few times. CDR3 nucleotides: TGTGCCAGTAGTCGAGGACTCGGAACAGATACGCAGTATTTT. This encodes CASSRGLGTDTQYF. The J gene is TRBJ2-3, the V gene TRBV19; D perhaps matches TRBD2 (5 bases). Germline V gene sequence: CDR1 LNHDA, CDR2 SQIVND (reference sequence). The CDR3 length is 14 residues. The V and J ends lost 5 bases and 3 bases respectively, with 12 bases between them.

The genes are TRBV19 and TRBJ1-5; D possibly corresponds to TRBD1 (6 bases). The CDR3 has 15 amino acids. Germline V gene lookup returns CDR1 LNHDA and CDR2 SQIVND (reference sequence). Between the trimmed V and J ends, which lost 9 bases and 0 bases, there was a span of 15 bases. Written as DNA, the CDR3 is TGTGCCAGAAACCCAACCAGGGGTAGCAATCAGCCCCAGCATTTT. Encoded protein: CARNPTRGSNQPQHF.

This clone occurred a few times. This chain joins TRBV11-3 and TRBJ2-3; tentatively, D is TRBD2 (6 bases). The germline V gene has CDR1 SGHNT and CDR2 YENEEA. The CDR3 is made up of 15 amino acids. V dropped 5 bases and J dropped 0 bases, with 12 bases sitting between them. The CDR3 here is CASSHRDWSTDTQYF. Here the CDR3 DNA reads TGTGCCAGCAGCCACCGGGACTGGAGCACAGATACGCAGTATTTT.